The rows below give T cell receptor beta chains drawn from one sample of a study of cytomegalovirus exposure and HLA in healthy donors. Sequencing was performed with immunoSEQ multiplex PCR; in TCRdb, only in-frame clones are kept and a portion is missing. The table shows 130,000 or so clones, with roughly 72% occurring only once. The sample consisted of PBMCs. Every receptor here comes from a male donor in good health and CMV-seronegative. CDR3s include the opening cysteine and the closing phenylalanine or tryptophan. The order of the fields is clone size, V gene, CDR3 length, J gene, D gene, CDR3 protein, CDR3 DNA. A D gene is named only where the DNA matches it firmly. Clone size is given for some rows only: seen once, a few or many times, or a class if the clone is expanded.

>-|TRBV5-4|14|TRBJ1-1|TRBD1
CASSSDRGATEAFF
TGTGCCAGCAGCTCAGACAGGGGTGCCACTGAAGCTTTCTTT
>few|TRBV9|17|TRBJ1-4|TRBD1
CASSKGQGANQDEKLFF
TGTGCCAGCAGCAAAGGACAGGGGGCAAATCAAGATGAAAAACTGTTTTTT
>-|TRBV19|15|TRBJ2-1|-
CASSMSAGAGNEQFF
TGTGCCAGTAGTATGAGTGCAGGGGCTGGCAATGAGCAGTTCTTC
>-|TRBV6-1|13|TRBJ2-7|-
CATRVTESYEQYF
TGTGCAACCAGGGTAACAGAGTCCTACGAGCAGTACTTC
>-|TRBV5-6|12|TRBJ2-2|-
CASSLVRGELFF
TGTGCCAGCAGCTTGGTTCGGGGAGAGCTGTTTTTT
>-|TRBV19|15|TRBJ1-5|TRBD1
CASSIAGQGTQPQHF
TGTGCCAGTAGTATAGCGGGACAGGGAACTCAGCCCCAGCATTTT
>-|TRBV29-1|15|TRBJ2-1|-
CSVVGLFSSYNEQFF
TGCAGCGTTGTTGGACTCTTTAGCTCCTACAATGAGCAGTTCTTC
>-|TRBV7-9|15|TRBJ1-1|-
CASSPHPGPNTEAFF
TGTGCCAGCAGCCCCCACCCGGGTCCGAACACTGAAGCTTTCTTT
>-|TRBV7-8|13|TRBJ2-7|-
CASSRGGAYEQYF
TGTGCCAGCAGCCGAGGGGGGGCCTACGAGCAGTACTTC
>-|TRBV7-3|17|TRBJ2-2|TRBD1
CASSLTGQGVFAGELFF
TGTGCCAGCAGCTTAACGGGTCAGGGGGTATTTGCCGGGGAGCTGTTTTTT
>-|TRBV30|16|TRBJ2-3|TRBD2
CAWSRGLAGGRDTQYF
TGTGCCTGGAGTAGGGGACTAGCGGGGGGGCGCGATACGCAGTATTTT
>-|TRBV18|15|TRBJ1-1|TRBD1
CASSRSTGTNTEAFF
TGTGCCAGCTCACGATCGACAGGGACCAACACTGAAGCTTTCTTT
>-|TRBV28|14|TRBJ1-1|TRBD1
CASSFHRGNTEAFF
TGTGCCAGCAGTTTCCACAGGGGGAACACTGAAGCTTTCTTT
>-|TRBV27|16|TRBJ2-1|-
CASSLVKPEGIDEQFF
TGTGCCAGCAGTTTAGTTAAGCCGGAGGGGATCGATGAGCAGTTCTTC
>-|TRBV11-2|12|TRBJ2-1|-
CASSQVYNEQFF
TGTGCCAGCAGCCAGGTCTACAATGAGCAGTTCTTC
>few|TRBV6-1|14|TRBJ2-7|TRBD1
CASSVRQGPHEQYF
TGTGCCAGCAGTGTAAGACAGGGACCCCACGAGCAGTACTTC
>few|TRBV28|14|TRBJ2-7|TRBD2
CASSVTSGSYEQYF
TGTGCCAGCAGTGTTACTAGCGGGAGCTACGAGCAGTACTTC
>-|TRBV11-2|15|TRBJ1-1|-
CASSSGLQMNTEAFF
TGTGCCAGCAGCTCCGGTCTACAGATGAACACTGAAGCTTTCTTT
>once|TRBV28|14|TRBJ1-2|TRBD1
CASTLGQARYGYTF
TGTGCCAGCACCCTAGGACAGGCCCGCTATGGCTACACCTTC
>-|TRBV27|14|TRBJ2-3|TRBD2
CASSLRDYTDTQYF
TGTGCCAGCAGTCTCCGGGACTACACAGATACGCAGTATTTT
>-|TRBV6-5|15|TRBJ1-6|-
CATTPHRRNNSPLHF
TGTGCCACTACTCCCCACAGGCGAAATAATTCACCCCTCCACTTT
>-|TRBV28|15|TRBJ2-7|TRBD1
CASRKAGTGSYEQYF
TGTGCCAGCAGAAAAGCCGGGACAGGGTCCTACGAGCAGTACTTC
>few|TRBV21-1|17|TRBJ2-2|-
CASSKALCAGEAGELFF
TGTGCCAGCAGCAAAGCGCTTTGTGCGGGAGAAGCCGGGGAGCTGTTTTTT
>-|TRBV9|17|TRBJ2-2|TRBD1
CASSDNTRGQGTGELFF
TGTGCCAGCAGCGACAATACTCGGGGACAGGGAACCGGGGAGCTGTTTTTT
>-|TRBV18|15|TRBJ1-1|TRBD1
CASSLSGTANTEAFF
TGTGCCAGCTCTCTCTCCGGGACAGCCAACACTGAAGCTTTCTTT
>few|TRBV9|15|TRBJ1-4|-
CASSGIQGPNEKLFF
TGTGCCAGCAGCGGAATACAGGGACCTAATGAAAAACTGTTTTTT
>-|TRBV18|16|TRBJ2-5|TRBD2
CASSPLAGALQETQYF
TGTGCCAGCTCACCACTAGCGGGAGCTCTCCAAGAGACCCAGTACTTC
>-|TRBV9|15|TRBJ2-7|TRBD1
CASTLGTGGSYEQYF
TGTGCCAGCACCCTCGGGACAGGGGGATCCTACGAGCAGTACTTC
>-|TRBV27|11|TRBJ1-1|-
CASSQGFQAFF
TGTGCCAGCAGTCAGGGGTTTCAAGCTTTCTTT
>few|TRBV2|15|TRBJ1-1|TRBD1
CASSDGGQINTEAFF
TGTGCCAGCAGTGATGGGGGACAGATAAACACTGAAGCTTTCTTT
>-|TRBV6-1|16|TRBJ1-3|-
CASSEWGEGSGNTIYF
TGTGCCAGCAGTGAATGGGGTGAGGGCTCTGGAAACACCATATATTTT
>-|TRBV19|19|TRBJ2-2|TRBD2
CASSIWASGGLKNTGELFF
TGTGCCAGTAGTATATGGGCTAGCGGGGGGCTGAAGAACACCGGGGAGCTGTTTTTT
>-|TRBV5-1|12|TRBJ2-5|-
CASSPDQETQYF
TGCGCCAGCAGCCCTGACCAAGAGACCCAGTACTTC
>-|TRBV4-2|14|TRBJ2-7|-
CASSQGIGVYEQYF
TGTGCCAGCAGCCAAGGAATAGGGGTCTACGAGCAGTACTTC
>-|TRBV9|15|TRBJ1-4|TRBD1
CASSVGQGGNEKLFF
TGTGCCAGCAGCGTTGGACAGGGGGGTAATGAAAAACTGTTTTTT
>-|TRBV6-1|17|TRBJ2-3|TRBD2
CASSATYAGGSSDTQYF
TGTGCCAGCAGTGCGACTTACGCGGGGGGATCCTCAGATACGCAGTATTTT
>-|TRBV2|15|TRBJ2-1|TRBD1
CASSSTGGVIDEQFF
TGTGCCAGCAGTTCGACAGGGGGCGTAATCGATGAGCAGTTCTTC
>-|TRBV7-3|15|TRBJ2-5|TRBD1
CASSPKQGQGDQQYF
TGTGCCAGCAGCCCTAAACAAGGACAGGGGGATCAGCAGTACTTC
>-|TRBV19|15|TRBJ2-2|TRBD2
CASTSGGSNTGELFF
TGTGCCAGTACTAGCGGGGGGAGTAACACCGGGGAGCTGTTTTTT
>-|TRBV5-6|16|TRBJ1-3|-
CASSRGGFSSGNTIYF
TGTGCCAGCAGCCGAGGGGGATTTAGCTCTGGAAACACCATATATTTT
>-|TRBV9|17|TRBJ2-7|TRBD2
CASSVNAGGLGDYEQYF
TGTGCCAGCAGCGTCAACGCGGGGGGACTAGGGGACTACGAGCAGTACTTC
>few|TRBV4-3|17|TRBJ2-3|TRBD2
CASSQDRSGEYTDTQYF
TGCGCCAGCAGCCAAGATCGAAGCGGGGAGTACACAGATACGCAGTATTTT
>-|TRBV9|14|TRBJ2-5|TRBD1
CASSVDETAGGKYF
TGTGCCAGCAGCGTAGACGAGACAGCAGGGGGAAAGTACTTC